This T cell receptor (beta chain) was recorded in a study of neurological immune-mediated disorders. The making of cDNA relied on 5'RACE with 10-nucleotide random UMIs. TCRdb reprocessed the 5' RACE reads via MiXCR and lists one record per CDR3 protein. The repertoire holds about 54,000 distinct CDR3 sequences, with 4% as singletons. Per the germline V gene, CDR1 is SGHRS and CDR2 is YFSETQ. Unmatched junction bases numbered 1, after V lost 4 bases and J lost 2 bases. This CDR3 has 16 amino acids. This clonotype was seen repeatedly, ten times or more. The source of this sequence is a woman between 40 and 50 years old with multiple sclerosis. The chain recombines TRBV5-1 with TRBJ2-6, with 12 bases that match TRBD1. The sequencing input was CD4+ T cells from blood. This chain's CDR3 is CASSGTGGAGANVLTF. CDR3 in DNA: TGCGCCAGCAGCGGGACAGGGGGCGCTGGGGCCAACGTCCTGACTTTC. Drawing the rest from reference TRBV5-1 and TRBJ2-6, the complete variable domain is KAGVTQTPRYLIKTRGQQVTLSCSPISGHRSVSWYQQTPGQGLQFLFEYFSETQRNKGNFPGRFSGRQFSNSRSEMNVSTLELGDSALYLCASSGTGGAGANVLTFGAGSRLTVL.